The clone carrying this T cell receptor (beta chain) showed up many times. The source of the sample is a study of blood T cell repertoires in COVID-19. The wider study: Acute and convalescent COVID-19 samples came from the United States, Italy and Spain. The analysed material was cDNA or gDNA that came from T cells, B-cell-depleted T cells, or PBMCs.

The CDR3 is 19 residues long. Trimming stripped 5 bases from V and 0 bases from J, with 23 bases between. The germline gives CDR1 SGHTA, CDR2 FQGTGA. Sequenced by immunoSEQ multiplex PCR; TCRdb stores in-frame clones only, minus some. The top ten clones hold over 3.5% of a sample with over 150,000 clones, roughly 87% of them seen once. This chain connects TRBV7-3 to TRBJ1-3, with D perhaps TRBD1 (5 bases). The sample consisted of peripheral blood. The clonotype was recovered from a woman between 55 and 75 years old who had recovered from COVID-19. The CDR3 DNA is TGTGCCAGCAGCCCTAGGGCGGGGACCGGCCCACTCTCTGGAAACACCATATATTTT. Encoded protein: CASSPRAGTGPLSGNTIYF.